Shown below are 5 T cell receptor beta chains from a single sample sequenced in a study of T-cell reconstitution after alpha-beta-depleted transplantation in children. Using unique molecular identifiers, the investigators prepared the TCRbeta library. Each CDR3 protein gets one entry after TCRdb re-called the PCR reads with MiXCR. The sample consists of about 640,000 distinct CDR3 sequences, 16% of them appearing once. Sequenced here: PBMCs from the stem cell graft donor, sampled from the stem cell graft. The receptors were sampled from a human donor who donated a stem cell graft to a child with acute myeloid leukemia.

This clonotype has only a few counts. The V gene is TRBV5-1, the J gene TRBJ2-3; D is unclear. V was pared by 4 bases and J by 2 bases, with 14 bases between. Germline V CDR1 and CDR2: SGHRS, YFSETQ. CDR3 length: 15 amino acids. CDR3 sequence reads: CASSPGVKYTDTQYF. The CDR3, as DNA: TGCGCCAGCAGCCCAGGTGTGAAGTACACAGATACGCAGTATTTT. Drawing the rest from reference TRBV5-1 and TRBJ2-3, the complete variable domain is KAGVTQTPRYLIKTRGQQVTLSCSPISGHRSVSWYQQTPGQGLQFLFEYFSETQRNKGNFPGRFSGRQFSNSRSEMNVSTLELGDSALYLCASSPGVKYTDTQYFGPGTRLTVL.

This chain links TRBV4-1 with TRBJ2-7, with D unclear. The CDR3 consists of 14 residues. Germline V gene lookup returns CDR1 MGHRA and CDR2 YSYEKL. The V end was cut by 0 bases, the J end by 2 bases, with 8 bases between. The CDR3 DNA sequence: TGCGCCAGCAGCCAAGAGTCCTTTCCCTACGAGCAGTACGTC. Residues: CASSQESFPYEQYV.

Remarks on this clonotype: Just one base apart from a much larger clone, this may be a read error. The gene calls are TRBV7-2 and TRBJ1-1; perhaps TRBD1 as D (5 bases). The CDR3 runs 14 residues. Trimming took 5 bases from V and 1 from J, leaving 11 bases between them. The germline V gene encodes CDR1 SGHTA and CDR2 FQGNSA. In DNA, the CDR3 is TGTGCCAGCAGCGCCGGGACGGAGAACACTGAAGCTTTCTTT. Translating gives CASSAGTENTEAFF. Combining the CDR3 with reference TRBV7-2 and TRBJ1-1 gives the whole variable domain GAGVSQSPSNKVTEKGKDVELRCDPISGHTALYWYRQSLGQGLEFLIYFQGNSAPDKSGLPSDRFSAERTGGSVSTLTIQRTQQEDSAVYLCASSAGTENTEAFFGQGTRLTVV.

This clonotype was seen a handful of times. The rearrangement links TRBV20-1 to TRBJ2-1; 7 bases match TRBD2. This CDR3 has 13 residues. The V gene's germline CDR1 is DFQATT and CDR2 SNEGSKA (reference sequence). Trimming removed 4 bases from V and 2 bases from J; junction bases left unmatched: 2. CDR3 amino acids: CSAIGLAYNEQFF. CDR3 in DNA: TGCAGTGCTATAGGACTAGCCTACAATGAGCAGTTCTTC.

This clonotype was seen repeatedly, ten times or more. CDR3 loop: CASSSTGGAVFYNEQFF. CDR3 nucleotide sequence: TGCGCCAGCAGCTCGACAGGGGGCGCAGTGTTCTACAATGAGCAGTTCTTC. The genes are TRBV5-1 and TRBJ2-1; TRBD1 agrees at 10 bases. The germline gives CDR1 SGHRS, CDR2 YFSETQ. This CDR3 has 17 residues. The ends lost 3 bases at V and 3 bases at J; junction bases unmatched: 9.